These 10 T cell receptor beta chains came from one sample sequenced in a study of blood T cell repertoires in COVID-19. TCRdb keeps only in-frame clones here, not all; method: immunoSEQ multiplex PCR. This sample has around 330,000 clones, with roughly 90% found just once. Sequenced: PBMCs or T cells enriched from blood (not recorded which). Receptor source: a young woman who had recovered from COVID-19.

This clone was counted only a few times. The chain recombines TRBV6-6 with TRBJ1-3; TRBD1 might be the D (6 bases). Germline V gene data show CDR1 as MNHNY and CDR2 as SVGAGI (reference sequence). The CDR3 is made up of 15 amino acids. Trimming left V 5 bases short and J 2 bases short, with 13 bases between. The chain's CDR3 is CASSLTTGTGNTIYF. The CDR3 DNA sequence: TGTGCCAGCAGTCTAACAACAGGGACTGGAAACACCATATATTTT.

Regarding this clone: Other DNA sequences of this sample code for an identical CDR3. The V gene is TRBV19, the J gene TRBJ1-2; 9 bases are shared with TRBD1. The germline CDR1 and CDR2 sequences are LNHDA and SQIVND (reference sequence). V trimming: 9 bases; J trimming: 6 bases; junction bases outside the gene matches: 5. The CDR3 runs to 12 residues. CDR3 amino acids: CASRQGGNGYTF. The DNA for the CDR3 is TGTGCCAGCAGACAGGGGGGCAATGGCTACACCTTC.

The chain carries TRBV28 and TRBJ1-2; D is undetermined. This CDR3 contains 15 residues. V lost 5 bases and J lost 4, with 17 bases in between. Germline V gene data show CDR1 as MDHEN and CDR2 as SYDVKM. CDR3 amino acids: CASSGGVTWGYGYTF. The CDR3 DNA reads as TGTGCCAGCAGTGGCGGGGTAACTTGGGGCTATGGCTACACCTTC.

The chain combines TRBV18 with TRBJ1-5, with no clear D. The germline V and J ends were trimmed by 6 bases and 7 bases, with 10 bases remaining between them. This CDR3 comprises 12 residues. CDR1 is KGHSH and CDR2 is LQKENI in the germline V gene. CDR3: CASSTSGQPQHF. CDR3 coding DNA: TGTGCCAGCTCGACCTCCGGGCAGCCCCAGCATTTT.

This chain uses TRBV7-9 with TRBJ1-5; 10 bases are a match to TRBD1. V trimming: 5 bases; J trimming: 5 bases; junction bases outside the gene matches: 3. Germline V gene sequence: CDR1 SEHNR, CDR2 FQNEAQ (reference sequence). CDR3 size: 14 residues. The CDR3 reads CASSPTGGDQPQHF. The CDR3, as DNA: TGTGCCAGCAGCCCGACAGGGGGCGATCAGCCCCAGCATTTT.

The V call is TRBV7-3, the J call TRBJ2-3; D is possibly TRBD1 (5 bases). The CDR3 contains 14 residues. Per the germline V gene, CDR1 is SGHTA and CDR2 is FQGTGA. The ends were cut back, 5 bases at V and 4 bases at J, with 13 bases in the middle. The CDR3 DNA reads TGTGCCAGCAGCCAATTTAGGGGCGCAGATACGCAGTATTTT. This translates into CASSQFRGADTQYF.

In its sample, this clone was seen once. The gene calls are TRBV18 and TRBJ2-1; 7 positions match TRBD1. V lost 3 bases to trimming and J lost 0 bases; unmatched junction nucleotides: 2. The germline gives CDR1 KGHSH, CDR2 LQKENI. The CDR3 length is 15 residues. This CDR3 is CASSPGQPSYNEQFF. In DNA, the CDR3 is TGTGCCAGCTCACCGGGACAGCCCTCCTACAATGAGCAGTTCTTC.

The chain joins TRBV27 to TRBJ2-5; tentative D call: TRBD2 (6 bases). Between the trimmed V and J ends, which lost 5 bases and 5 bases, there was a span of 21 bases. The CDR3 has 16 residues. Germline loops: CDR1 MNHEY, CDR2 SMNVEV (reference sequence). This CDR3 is CASSARTNKDIETQYF. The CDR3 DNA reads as TGTGCCAGCAGTGCTCGGACTAACAAAGATATTGAGACCCAGTACTTC.

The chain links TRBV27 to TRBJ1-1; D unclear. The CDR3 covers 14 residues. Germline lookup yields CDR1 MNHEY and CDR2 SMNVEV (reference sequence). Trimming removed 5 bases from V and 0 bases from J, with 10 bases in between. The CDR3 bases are TGTGCCAGCAGTCTAGGAAACATGAACACTGAAGCTTTCTTT. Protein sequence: CASSLGNMNTEAFF.

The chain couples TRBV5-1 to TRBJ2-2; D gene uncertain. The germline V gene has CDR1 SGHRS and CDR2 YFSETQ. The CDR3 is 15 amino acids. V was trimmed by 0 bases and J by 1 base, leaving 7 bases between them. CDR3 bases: TGCGCCAGCAGCTTGGCCCATGTGAACACCGGGGAGCTGTTTTTT. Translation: CASSLAHVNTGELFF.